This T cell receptor (beta chain) is drawn from a study of vaccination effects on CD4 cells after COVID-19. CD4+ T cells were isolated after around ten days of culture. Each participant was given two doses of one vaccine (BNT162b2 or mRNA-1273). The table lists this clone with a count of one. Its antigen remains unidentified. Sequencing was performed with immunoSEQ multiplex PCR; in TCRdb, only in-frame clones are kept and a portion is missing. The sample carries approximately 66,000 clones, roughly four fifths recorded once. Whole-study results and caveats: The study found that only 1 of 255 vaccine-induced clones from healthy vaccinees cross-reacted with common cold coronaviruses. Clones induced by infection and by vaccine showed marked clonal contraction late after vaccination.

This sequence was found in a human donor who received a COVID-19 vaccine. The sample was CD4+ T cells from PBMCs cultured without peptide, taken after COVID-19 vaccination.

CDR3: CASSGSGQGRYNEQFF. Written as DNA, the CDR3 is TGTGCCAGCAGTGGGAGCGGACAGGGGCGATACAATGAGCAGTTCTTC. J is TRBJ2-1 and V is TRBV2; 9 nucleotides line up with TRBD1. CDR1 SNHLY and CDR2 FYNNEI come from the germline V gene. This CDR3 has 16 amino acids. V lost 4 bases, J lost 4 bases, and 8 bases stayed unmatched.